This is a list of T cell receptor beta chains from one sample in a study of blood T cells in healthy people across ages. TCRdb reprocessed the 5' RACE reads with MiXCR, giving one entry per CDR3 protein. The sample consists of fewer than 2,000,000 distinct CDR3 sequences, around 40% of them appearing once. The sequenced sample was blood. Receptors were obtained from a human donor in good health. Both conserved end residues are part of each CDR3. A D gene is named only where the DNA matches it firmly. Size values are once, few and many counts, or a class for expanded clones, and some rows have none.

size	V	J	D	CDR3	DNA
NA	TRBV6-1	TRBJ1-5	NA	CASSELGLNQPQHF	TGTGCCAGCAGTGAACTGGGTCTTAATCAGCCCCAGCATTTT
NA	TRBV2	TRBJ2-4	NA	CASREEAISNEQYF	TGTGCCAGCAGGGAGGAAGCGATAAGCAACGAGCAATACTTC
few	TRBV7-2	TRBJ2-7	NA	CASTLEWSSYEQYF	TGTGCCAGCACCCTTGAATGGAGCTCCTACGAGCAGTACTTC
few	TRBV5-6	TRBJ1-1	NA	CASSRVRANLAREAFF	TGTGCCAGCAGCCGAGTTAGAGCGAACCTAGCTAGGGAAGCTTTCTTT
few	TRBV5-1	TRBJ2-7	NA	CASSLARGPPYEQYF	TGCGCCAGCAGCTTGGCCCGGGGGCCACCCTACGAGCAGTACTTC
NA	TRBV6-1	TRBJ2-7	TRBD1	CASSVWDRETYEQYF	TGTGCCAGCAGTGTTTGGGACAGGGAAACCTACGAGCAGTACTTC
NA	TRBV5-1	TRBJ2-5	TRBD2	CASSFGERGGQETQYF	TGCGCCAGCAGCTTCGGAGAGCGGGGGGGGCAAGAGACCCAGTACTTC
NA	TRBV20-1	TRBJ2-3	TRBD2	CSARISGGAAGTQYF	TGCAGTGCTAGGATTAGCGGGGGGGCCGCAGGTACGCAGTATTTT
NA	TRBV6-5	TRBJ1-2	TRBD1	CASTRDRLNGYTF	TGTGCCAGCACCAGGGACAGGTTGAATGGCTACACCTTC
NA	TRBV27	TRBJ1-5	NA	CASRAWPDQPQHF	TGTGCCAGCAGGGCCTGGCCTGATCAGCCCCAGCATTTT
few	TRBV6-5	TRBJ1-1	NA	CASSYSNGLQAFF	TGTGCCAGCAGTTACTCGAACGGGTTACAAGCTTTCTTT
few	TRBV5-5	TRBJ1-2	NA	CASSTRLTGNYGSYTF	TGTGCCAGCAGCACCCGACTAACAGGGAATTATGGTAGCTACACCTTC
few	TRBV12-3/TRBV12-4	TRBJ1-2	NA	CASSFFGRGEGGYTF	TGTGCCAGCAGTTTCTTCGGCAGGGGAGAGGGTGGCTACACCTTC
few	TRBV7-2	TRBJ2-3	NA	CASSLESPGTDTQYF	TGTGCCAGCAGCTTAGAATCCCCTGGCACAGATACGCAGTATTTT
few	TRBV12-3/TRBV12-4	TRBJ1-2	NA	CASSLAFLAGYTF	TGTGCCAGCAGTTTGGCCTTTTTAGCCGGCTACACCTTC
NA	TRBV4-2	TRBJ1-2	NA	CASSRGAARSGYTF	TGTGCCAGCAGCCGAGGGGCAGCCCGTTCCGGCTACACCTTC
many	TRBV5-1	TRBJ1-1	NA	CASSLALGAGTEAFF	TGCGCCAGCAGCTTGGCGTTGGGGGCCGGCACTGAAGCTTTCTTT
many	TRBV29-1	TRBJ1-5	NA	CSVGLSNQPQHF	TGCAGCGTTGGGCTTAGCAATCAGCCCCAGCATTTT
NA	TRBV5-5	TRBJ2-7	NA	CASSLEDLGGYEQYF	TGTGCCAGCAGCTTGGAGGACTTGGGGGGATACGAGCAGTACTTC
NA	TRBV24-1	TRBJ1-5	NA	CATSEEWGQGEVSNQPQHF	TGTGCCACCAGTGAAGAGTGGGGACAAGGGGAGGTTAGCAATCAGCCCCAGCATTTT
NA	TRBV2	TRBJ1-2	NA	CASSEGGAGEGPYYGYTF	TGTGCCAGCAGTGAAGGAGGGGCGGGGGAAGGTCCATACTATGGCTACACCTTC
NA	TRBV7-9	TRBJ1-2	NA	CASSLDRVPGYGYTF	TGCGCCAGCAGCCTGGACCGGGTGCCTGGGTATGGCTACACCTTC
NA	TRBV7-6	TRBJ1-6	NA	CASSSPGGFRNSPLHF	TGTGCCAGCAGCTCTCCCGGGGGTTTTCGTAATTCACCCCTCCACTTT
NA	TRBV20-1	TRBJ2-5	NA	CSARDLLRGPQETQYF	TGCAGTGCTAGAGATCTTCTGCGGGGACCTCAAGAGACCCAGTACTTC
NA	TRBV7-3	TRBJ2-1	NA	CASSLEIGGTDNEQFF	TGTGCCAGCAGCTTAGAAATAGGGGGGACAGACAATGAGCAGTTCTTC
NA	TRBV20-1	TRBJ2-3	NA	CSARASGGLRGPTDTRYF	TGCAGTGCTAGAGCGAGCGGGGGCCTAAGGGGGCCCACAGATACGCGGTATTTT
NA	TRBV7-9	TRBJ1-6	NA	CASSSLPNSPLHF	TGTGCCAGCAGCTCCCTCCCCAATTCACCCCTCCACTTT
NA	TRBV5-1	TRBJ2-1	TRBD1	CASERTGGVSLGEQFF	TGCGCCAGCGAAAGGACAGGGGGCGTTAGTTTGGGTGAGCAGTTCTTC
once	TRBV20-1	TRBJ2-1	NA	CSARVWGRSAYNEQFF	TGCAGTGCTAGAGTTTGGGGGAGGAGTGCCTACAATGAGCAGTTCTTC
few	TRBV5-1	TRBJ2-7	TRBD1	CASSHRWAGQGSYEQYF	TGCGCCAGCAGCCACAGATGGGCGGGACAGGGCTCCTACGAGCAGTACTTC
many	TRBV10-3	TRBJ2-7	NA	CALGGDSYEQYF	TGTGCCCTGGGGGGCGACTCCTACGAGCAGTACTTC
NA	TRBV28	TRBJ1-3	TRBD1	CASSSPQGGVGGNTIYF	TGTGCCAGCAGTTCCCCGCAGGGGGGCGTCGGTGGAAACACCATATATTTT
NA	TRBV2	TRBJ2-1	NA	CASRGDAANNEQFF	TGTGCCAGCAGGGGGGACGCGGCTAATAATGAGCAGTTCTTC
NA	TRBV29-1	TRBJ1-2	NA	CSVEDKNYGYTF	TGCAGCGTTGAAGATAAGAACTATGGCTACACCTTC
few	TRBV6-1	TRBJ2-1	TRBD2	CASSDGGAYEQFF	TGTGCCAGCAGTGACGGGGGGGCCTATGAGCAGTTCTTC
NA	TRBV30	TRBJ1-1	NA	CAWNVVNTEAFF	TGTGCCTGGAACGTAGTTAACACTGAAGCTTTCTTT
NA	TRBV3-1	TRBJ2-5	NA	CASSQVGLAEQYF	TGTGCCAGCAGCCAAGTGGGCCTAGCTGAACAGTACTTC
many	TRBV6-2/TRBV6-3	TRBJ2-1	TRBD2	CASSSTGTSGGSSYNEQFF	TGTGCCAGCAGTTCTACCGGGACTAGCGGGGGTAGCTCCTACAATGAGCAGTTCTTC
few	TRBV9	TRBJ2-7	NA	CASSAGDPTQEQYF	TGTGCCAGCAGCGCGGGGGACCCAACCCAAGAGCAGTACTTC
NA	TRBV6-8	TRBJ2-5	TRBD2	CASSEMAGETQETQYF	TGTGCCAGCAGCGAGATGGCGGGGGAAACCCAAGAGACCCAGTACTTC
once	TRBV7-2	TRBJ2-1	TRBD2	CASSTTRGGWEQFF	TGTGCCAGCAGCACAACCCGGGGGGGCTGGGAGCAGTTCTTC
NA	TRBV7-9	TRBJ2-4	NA	CASSLSQINIQYF	TGCGCCAGCAGCTTAAGTCAGATAAACATTCAGTACTTC
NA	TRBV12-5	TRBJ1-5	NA	CAIGQNDQPQHF	TGTGCTATAGGACAGAATGATCAGCCCCAGCATTTT
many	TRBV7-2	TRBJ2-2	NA	CASSLARQNTGELFF	TGTGCCAGCAGCTTAGCCCGACAAAACACCGGGGAGCTGTTTTTT
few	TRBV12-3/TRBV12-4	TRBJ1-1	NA	CASSLGGFNTEAFF	TGTGCCAGCAGTTTGGGGGGGTTTAACACTGAAGCTTTCTTT
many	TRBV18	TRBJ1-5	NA	CASSPLALSNQPQHF	TGTGCCAGCTCACCCCTCGCCCTTAGCAATCAGCCCCAGCATTTT
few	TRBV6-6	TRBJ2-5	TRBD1	CASRPTGAQETQYF	TGTGCCAGCAGACCAACAGGGGCCCAAGAGACCCAGTACTTC
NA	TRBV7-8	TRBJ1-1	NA	CASSLEQTAFF	TGTGCCAGCAGCTTAGAACAGACGGCTTTCTTT
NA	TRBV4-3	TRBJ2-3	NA	CASSQDRGTRTDAQYF	TGCGCCAGCAGCCAAGATAGGGGGACACGCACAGATGCGCAGTATTTT
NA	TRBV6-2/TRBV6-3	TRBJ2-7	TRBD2	CASSYSVLAGNSYEQYF	TGTGCCAGCAGTTACTCGGTCCTAGCGGGGAACTCCTACGAGCAGTACTTC
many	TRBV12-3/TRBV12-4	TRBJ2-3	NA	CASSLSGPTDTQYF	TGTGCCAGCAGCTTATCGGGCCCCACAGATACGCAGTATTTT
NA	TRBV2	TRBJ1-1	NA	CAILIGVTNTEAFF	TGTGCCATCCTAATCGGGGTCACTAACACTGAAGCTTTCTTT
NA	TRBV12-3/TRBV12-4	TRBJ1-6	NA	CASSPAPPGSPLHF	TGTGCCAGCAGCCCAGCCCCTCCGGGTTCACCCCTCCACTTT
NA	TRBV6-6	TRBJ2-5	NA	CATNPGQDVEYF	TGTGCCACTAATCCGGGCCAGGATGTGGAGTACTTC
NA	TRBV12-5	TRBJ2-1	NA	CASGAGLAFNEQFF	TGTGCTAGTGGCGCGGGGCTAGCCTTCAATGAGCAGTTCTTC
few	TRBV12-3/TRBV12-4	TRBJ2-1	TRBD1	CASRPQGYMNNEQFF	TGTGCCAGCCGCCCACAGGGGTATATGAACAATGAGCAGTTCTTC
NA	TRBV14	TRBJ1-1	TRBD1	CASSQQQGISTEAFF	TGTGCCAGCAGCCAGCAACAGGGGATAAGCACTGAAGCTTTCTTT
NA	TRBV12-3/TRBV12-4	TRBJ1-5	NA	CASSFGRVNQPQHF	TGTGCCAGCAGTTTCGGCAGGGTAAATCAGCCCCAGCATTTT